Listed below are T cell receptor beta chains from one sample, sequenced in a study of blood T cell repertoires in COVID-19. Profiled with immunoSEQ multiplex PCR; TCRdb holds only in-frame clones, not every one. The data show approximately 110,000 clones, 85% seen once. Sequencing input: peripheral blood. These TCRs come from a human donor in a cohort sampled during active COVID-19. The CDR3 runs from the conserved cysteine through the conserved F or W. D genes are given only for firm matches. Some rows mark clone size as missing; the rest say once, few, many or name a class of expanded clone.

TRBJ1-1	once	TRBV6-5	-	CASSSPTENTEAFF	TGTGCCAGCAGTTCTCCTACAGAGAACACTGAAGCTTTCTTT
TRBJ2-2	-	TRBV18	-	CASSPQGTRSGELFF	TGTGCCAGCTCACCCCAGGGGACCCGAAGCGGGGAGCTGTTTTTT
TRBJ2-2	-	TRBV14	-	CASSQGFEGTGELFF	TGTGCCAGCAGCCAAGGATTTGAGGGAACCGGGGAGCTGTTTTTT
TRBJ2-3	-	TRBV25-1	TRBD2	CASRGLFGSGGAEDTQYF	TGTGCCAGCAGGGGACTTTTTGGTAGCGGGGGGGCTGAAGATACGCAGTATTTT
TRBJ2-5	-	TRBV9	TRBD1	CASSVDGRGRETQYF	TGTGCCAGCAGCGTAGATGGCAGGGGGAGAGAGACCCAGTACTTC
TRBJ1-4	-	TRBV9	-	CASTEGGGSEEKLFF	TGTGCCAGCACCGAAGGGGGAGGGAGTGAAGAAAAACTGTTTTTT
TRBJ1-6	-	TRBV6-1	-	CASSESQGFPYNSPLHF	TGTGCCAGCAGTGAGTCACAGGGATTCCCCTATAATTCACCCCTCCACTTT
TRBJ2-7	-	TRBV6-5	TRBD1	CASSLDRGSYEQYF	TGTGCCAGCAGTTTGGACAGGGGATCCTACGAGCAGTACTTC
TRBJ2-6	-	TRBV4-1	TRBD2	CASSLKGLGGGSGANVLTF	TGCGCCAGCAGCCTAAAAGGGCTCGGGGGGGGCTCTGGGGCCAACGTCCTGACTTTC
TRBJ1-1	-	TRBV11-2	-	CASSLGQAGGAFF	TGTGCCAGCAGCTTAGGACAGGCCGGCGGGGCTTTCTTT
TRBJ1-2	-	TRBV5-1	TRBD1	CASSLGTGGEGYTF	TGCGCCAGCAGCTTGGGAACAGGGGGCGAGGGCTACACCTTC
TRBJ2-3	-	TRBV24-1	TRBD1	CATSGGQVSFGTDTQYF	TGTGCCACCAGTGGTGGACAGGTTTCGTTTGGTACAGATACGCAGTATTTT
TRBJ2-1	-	TRBV29-1	TRBD2	CSVGSIAGGNEQFF	TGCAGCGTTGGGTCGATAGCGGGAGGTAATGAGCAGTTCTTC
TRBJ1-4	few	TRBV5-1	-	CASSRQANEKLFF	TGCGCCAGCAGCAGACAGGCTAATGAAAAACTGTTTTTT
TRBJ2-3	-	TRBV6-4	TRBD1	CASSDGTGGTDTQYF	TGTGCCAGCAGTGACGGGACAGGGGGCACAGATACGCAGTATTTT
TRBJ1-5	-	TRBV19	-	CASSMTDYSNQPQHF	TGTGCCAGTAGTATGACAGATTATAGCAATCAGCCCCAGCATTTT
TRBJ2-5	-	TRBV5-1	-	CASSLAGTQGETQYF	TGCGCCAGCAGCTTGGCCGGGACTCAAGGAGAGACCCAGTACTTC
TRBJ2-1	few	TRBV19	TRBD2	CASKRGSSYNEQFF	TGTGCCAGTAAGCGGGGGAGCTCCTACAATGAGCAGTTCTTC
TRBJ2-2	-	TRBV28	-	CASLGHNTGELFF	TGTGCCAGCTTGGGGCACAACACCGGGGAGCTGTTTTTT
TRBJ1-6	-	TRBV7-2	-	CASSLLAGGNSPLHF	TGTGCCAGCAGCTTATTGGCAGGAGGTAATTCACCCCTCCACTTT
TRBJ1-3	-	TRBV5-5	-	CASSYTLGGQSSGNTIYF	TGTGCCAGCAGCTACACCCTGGGAGGGCAGAGCTCTGGAAACACCATATATTTT